This TCR beta chain was sequenced for a study of blood T cell repertoires in COVID-19. The sample holds one count of this clone. Recruitment covered roughly 24 US areas and drew participants whose ages spanned about 18 to 100 years. Clinical history reported by participants formed the basis on which cohorts were assigned. Cohort 3 recovery required two negative PCRs, clearance, or symptom resolution. Per the original data handling: Amplified reference gene primers provided the basis for estimating nucleated cell counts. Sequenced by immunoSEQ multiplex PCR; TCRdb stores in-frame clones only, minus some. The V and J calls and clone size were taken over from that table, and D and trimming were inferred from the DNA. The sample includes about 480,000 clones, around 85% of them seen just once. Trimming left V 5 bases short and J 0 bases short, with 11 bases between. Germline CDR1 SNHLY, CDR2 FYNNEI. This CDR3 is 15 amino acids long.

The V gene is TRBV2, the J gene TRBJ1-5; D might be TRBD1 (6 bases). The receptor was isolated from a woman aged 55 to 70 who had recovered from COVID-19. Sequencing was performed on PBMCs or T cells enriched from blood (not recorded which). The CDR3 loop is CASSWEGDSNQPQHF. In DNA, the CDR3 is TGTGCCAGCAGTTGGGAGGGGGATAGCAATCAGCCCCAGCATTTT.